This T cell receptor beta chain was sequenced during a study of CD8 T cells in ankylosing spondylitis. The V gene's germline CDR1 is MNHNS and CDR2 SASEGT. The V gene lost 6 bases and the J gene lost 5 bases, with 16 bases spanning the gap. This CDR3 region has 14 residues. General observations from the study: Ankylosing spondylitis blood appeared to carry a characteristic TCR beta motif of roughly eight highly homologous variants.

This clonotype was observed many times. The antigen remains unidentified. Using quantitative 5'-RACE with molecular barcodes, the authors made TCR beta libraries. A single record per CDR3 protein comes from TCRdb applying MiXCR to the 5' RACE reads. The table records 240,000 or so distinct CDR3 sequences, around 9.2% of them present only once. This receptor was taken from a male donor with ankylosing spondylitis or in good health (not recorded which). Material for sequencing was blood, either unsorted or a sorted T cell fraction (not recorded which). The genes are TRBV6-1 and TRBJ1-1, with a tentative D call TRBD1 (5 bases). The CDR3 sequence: CASRLTGLGTEAFF. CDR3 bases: TGTGCCAGCAGACTCACAGGTCTGGGGACTGAAGCTTTCTTT.